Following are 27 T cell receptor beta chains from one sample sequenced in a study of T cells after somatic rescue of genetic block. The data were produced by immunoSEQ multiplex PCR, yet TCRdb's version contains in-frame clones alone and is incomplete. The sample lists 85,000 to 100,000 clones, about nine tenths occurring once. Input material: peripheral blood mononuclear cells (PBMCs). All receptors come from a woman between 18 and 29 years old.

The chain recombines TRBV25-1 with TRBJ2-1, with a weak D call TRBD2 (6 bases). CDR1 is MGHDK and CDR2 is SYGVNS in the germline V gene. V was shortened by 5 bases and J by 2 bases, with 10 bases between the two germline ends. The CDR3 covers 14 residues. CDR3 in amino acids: CASSMGEAYNEQFF. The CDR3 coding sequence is TGTGCCAGCAGTATGGGGGAGGCCTACAATGAGCAGTTCTTC.

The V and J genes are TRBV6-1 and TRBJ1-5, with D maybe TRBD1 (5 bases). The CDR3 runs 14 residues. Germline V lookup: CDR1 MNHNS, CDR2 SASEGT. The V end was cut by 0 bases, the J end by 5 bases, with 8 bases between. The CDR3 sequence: CASSEAGEDQPQHF. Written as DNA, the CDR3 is TGTGCCAGCAGTGAAGCGGGGGAGGATCAGCCCCAGCATTTT.

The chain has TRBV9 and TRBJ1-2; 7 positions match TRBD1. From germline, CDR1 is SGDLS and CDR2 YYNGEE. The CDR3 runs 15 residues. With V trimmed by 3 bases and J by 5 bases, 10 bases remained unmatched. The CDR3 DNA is TGTGCCAGCAGCGCTCGACAGGGAGGGGGGTATGGCTACACCTTC. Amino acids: CASSARQGGGYGYTF. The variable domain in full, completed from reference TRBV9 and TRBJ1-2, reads DSGVTQTPKHLITATGQRVTLRCSPRSGDLSVYWYQQSLDQGLQFLIQYYNGEERAKGNILERFSAQQFPDLHSELNLSSLELGDSALYFCASSARQGGGYGYTFGSGTRLTVV.

CDR3 DNA: TGCAGCGGGGACCTTAGCGGGAGTGGAGAGCAGTACTTC. Translated, it gives CSGDLSGSGEQYF. The genes are TRBV29-1 and TRBJ2-7, with 9 bases aligning to TRBD2. This CDR3 has 13 amino acids. The V gene end was trimmed by 7 bases and the J gene end by 7 bases; junction bases not matched to a gene: 11. Germline V CDR1 and CDR2: SQVTM, ANQGSEA.

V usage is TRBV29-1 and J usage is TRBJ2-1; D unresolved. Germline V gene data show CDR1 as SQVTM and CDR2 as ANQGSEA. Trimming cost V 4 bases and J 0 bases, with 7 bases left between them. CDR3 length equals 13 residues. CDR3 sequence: CSVAARSYNEQFF. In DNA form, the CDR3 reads TGCAGCGTTGCGGCCCGCTCCTACAATGAGCAGTTCTTC.

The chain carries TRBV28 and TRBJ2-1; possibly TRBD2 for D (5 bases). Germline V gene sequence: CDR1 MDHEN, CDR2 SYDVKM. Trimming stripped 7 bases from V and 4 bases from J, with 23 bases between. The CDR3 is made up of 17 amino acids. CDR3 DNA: TGTGCCAGCACCACCCCGCCCCGAGGGTCAGTTTACAATGAGCAGTTCTTC. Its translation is CASTTPPRGSVYNEQFF.

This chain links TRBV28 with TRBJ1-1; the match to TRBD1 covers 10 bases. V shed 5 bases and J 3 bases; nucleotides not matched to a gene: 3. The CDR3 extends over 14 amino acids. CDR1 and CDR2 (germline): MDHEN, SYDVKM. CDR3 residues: CASSEDRGHTEAFF. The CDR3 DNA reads TGTGCCAGCAGTGAAGACAGGGGGCACACTGAAGCTTTCTTT.

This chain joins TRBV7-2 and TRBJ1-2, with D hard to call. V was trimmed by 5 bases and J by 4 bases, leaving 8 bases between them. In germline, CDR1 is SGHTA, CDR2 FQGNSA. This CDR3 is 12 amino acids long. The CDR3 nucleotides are TGTGCCAGCAGCCCGACGGTCTATGGCTACACCTTC. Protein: CASSPTVYGYTF.

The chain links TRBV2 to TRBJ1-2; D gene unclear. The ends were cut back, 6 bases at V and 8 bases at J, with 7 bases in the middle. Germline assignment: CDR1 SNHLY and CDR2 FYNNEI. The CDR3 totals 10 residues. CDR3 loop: CASRMGGYTF. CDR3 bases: TGTGCCAGCAGGATGGGAGGCTACACCTTC.

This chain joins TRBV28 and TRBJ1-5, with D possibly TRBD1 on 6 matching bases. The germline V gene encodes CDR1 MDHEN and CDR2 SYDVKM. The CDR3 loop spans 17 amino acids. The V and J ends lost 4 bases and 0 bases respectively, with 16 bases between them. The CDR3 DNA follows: TGTGCCAGCAGTTCCCAGACAGGTCTCAATAGCAATCAGCCCCAGCATTTT. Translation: CASSSQTGLNSNQPQHF. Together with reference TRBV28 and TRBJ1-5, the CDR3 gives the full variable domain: DVKVTQSSRYLVKRTGEKVFLECVQDMDHENMFWYRQDPGLGLRLIYFSYDVKMKEKGDIPEGYSVSREKKERFSLILESASTNQTSMYLCASSSQTGLNSNQPQHFGDGTRLSIL.

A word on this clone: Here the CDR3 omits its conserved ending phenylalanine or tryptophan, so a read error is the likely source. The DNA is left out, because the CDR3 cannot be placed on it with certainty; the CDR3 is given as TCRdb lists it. CDR3 residues: CASSEGTGG. This sequence joins TRBV6-4 and TRBJ2-3; the table gives TRBD2 as D, unverified against the DNA. The germline gives CDR1 MRHNA, CDR2 SNTAGT. The CDR3 spans 9 residues, counting both ends.

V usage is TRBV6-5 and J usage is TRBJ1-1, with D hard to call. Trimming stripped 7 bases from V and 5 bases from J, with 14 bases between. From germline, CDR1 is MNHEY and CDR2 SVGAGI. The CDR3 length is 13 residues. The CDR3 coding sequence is TGTGCCAGCAACCTAATTGAGGGTACTGAAGCTTTCTTT. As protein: CASNLIEGTEAFF.

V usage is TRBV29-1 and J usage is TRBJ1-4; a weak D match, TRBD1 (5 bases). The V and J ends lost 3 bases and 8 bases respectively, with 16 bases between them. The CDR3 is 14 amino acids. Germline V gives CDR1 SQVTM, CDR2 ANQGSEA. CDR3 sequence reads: CSVDLGTGGEKLFF. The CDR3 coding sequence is TGCAGCGTTGATTTGGGGACGGGTGGGGAAAAACTGTTTTTT.

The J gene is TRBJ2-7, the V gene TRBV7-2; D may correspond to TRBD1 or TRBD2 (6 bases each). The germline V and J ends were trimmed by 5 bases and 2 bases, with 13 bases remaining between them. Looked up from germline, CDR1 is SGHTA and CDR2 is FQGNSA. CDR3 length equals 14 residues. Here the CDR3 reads CASSIQGGPYEQYF. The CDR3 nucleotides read TGTGCCAGCAGCATACAGGGAGGCCCCTACGAGCAGTACTTC.

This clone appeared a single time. CDR3 loop: CASSSSSANTGELFF. Here the CDR3 DNA reads TGTGCCAGCAGCTCATCTAGCGCCAACACCGGGGAGCTGTTTTTT. The chain carries TRBV7-3 and TRBJ2-2; D perhaps matches TRBD2 (6 bases). This CDR3 is 15 amino acids long. The germline gives CDR1 SGHTA, CDR2 FQGTGA. With 4 bases removed from V and 2 bases from J, the gap between germline ends came to 11 bases.

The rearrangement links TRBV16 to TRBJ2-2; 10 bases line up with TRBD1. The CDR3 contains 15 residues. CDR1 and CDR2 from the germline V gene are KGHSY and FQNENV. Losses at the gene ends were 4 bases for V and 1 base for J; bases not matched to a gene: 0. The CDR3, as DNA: TGTGCCAGCAGCCGGACAGGGGGGAACACCGGGGAGCTGTTTTTT. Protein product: CASSRTGGNTGELFF.

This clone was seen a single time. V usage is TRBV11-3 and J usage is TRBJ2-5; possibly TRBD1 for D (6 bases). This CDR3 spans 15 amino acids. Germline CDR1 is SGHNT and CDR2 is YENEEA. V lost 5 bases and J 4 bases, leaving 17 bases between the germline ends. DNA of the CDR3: TGTGCCAGCAGCCTCTTACAGGGTGTTCGAGAGACCCAGTACTTC. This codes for CASSLLQGVRETQYF.

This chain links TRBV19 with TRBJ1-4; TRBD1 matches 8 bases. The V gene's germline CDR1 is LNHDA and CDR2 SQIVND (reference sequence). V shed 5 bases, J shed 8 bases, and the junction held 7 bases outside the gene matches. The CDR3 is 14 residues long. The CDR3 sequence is CASSLRTGFEKLFF. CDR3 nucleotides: TGTGCCAGTAGTTTACGGACAGGGTTCGAAAAACTGTTTTTT.

The CDR3, as DNA: TGTGCCAGCAGCTTAGTGGTCTGGACTAGCGGGAGCCCCTACAATGAGCAGTTCTTC. This codes for CASSLVVWTSGSPYNEQFF. The chain carries TRBV7-9 and TRBJ2-1, with 13 bases lining up with TRBD2. CDR1 and CDR2 (germline): SEHNR, FQNEAQ (reference sequence). CDR3 size: 19 residues. Trimming took 1 base from V and 2 from J; bases not matched to a gene: 8.

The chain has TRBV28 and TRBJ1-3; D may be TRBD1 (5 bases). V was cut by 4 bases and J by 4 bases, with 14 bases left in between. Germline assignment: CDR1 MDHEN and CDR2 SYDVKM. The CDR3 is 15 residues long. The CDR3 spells CASSSPGARGNTIYF. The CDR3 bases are TGTGCCAGCAGTTCGCCCGGGGCGCGAGGAAACACCATATATTTT.

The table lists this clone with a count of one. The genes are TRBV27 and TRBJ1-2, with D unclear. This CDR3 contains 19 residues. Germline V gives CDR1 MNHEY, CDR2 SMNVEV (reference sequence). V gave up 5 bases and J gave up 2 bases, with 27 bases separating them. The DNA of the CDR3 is TGTGCCAGCAGTCCCTTCGGAGGCGCTCCAGGTGAATCCAACTATGGCTACACCTTC. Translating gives CASSPFGGAPGESNYGYTF.

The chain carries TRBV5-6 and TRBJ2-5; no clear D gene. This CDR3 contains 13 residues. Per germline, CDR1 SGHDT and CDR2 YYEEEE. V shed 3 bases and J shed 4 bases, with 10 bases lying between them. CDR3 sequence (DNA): TGTGCCAGCAGCTCGAATTTGGGAGAGACCCAGTACTTC. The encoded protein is CASSSNLGETQYF.

The CDR3 protein is CASSFPSGQGYNEQFF. Here the CDR3 DNA reads TGTGCCAGCAGTTTCCCCTCGGGACAGGGGTACAATGAGCAGTTCTTC. This chain uses TRBV27 with TRBJ2-1; 10 positions agree with TRBD1. V dropped 3 bases and J dropped 4; count of bases not matched to a gene: 6. Germline loops: CDR1 MNHEY, CDR2 SMNVEV (reference sequence). CDR3 length: 16 residues.

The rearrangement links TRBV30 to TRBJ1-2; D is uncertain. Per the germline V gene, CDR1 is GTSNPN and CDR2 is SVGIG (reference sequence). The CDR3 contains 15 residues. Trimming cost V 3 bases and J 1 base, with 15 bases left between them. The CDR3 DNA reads TGTGCCTGGAGGGCGACGTATCAGGTTAACTATGGCTACACCTTC. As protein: CAWRATYQVNYGYTF.

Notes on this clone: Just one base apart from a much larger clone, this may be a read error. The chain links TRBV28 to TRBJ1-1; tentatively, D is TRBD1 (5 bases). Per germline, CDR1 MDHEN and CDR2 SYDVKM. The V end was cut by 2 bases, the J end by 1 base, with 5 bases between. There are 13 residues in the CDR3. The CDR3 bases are TGTGCCAGCAGTTTAGGGGGGAACACTGAAGCTTTCTTT. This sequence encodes CASSLGGNTEAFF. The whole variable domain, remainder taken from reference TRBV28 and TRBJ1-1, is DVKVTQSSRYLVKRTGEKVFLECVQDMDHENMFWYRQDPGLGLRLIYFSYDVKMKEKGDIPEGYSVSREKKERFSLILESASTNQTSMYLCASSLGGNTEAFFGQGTRLTVV.

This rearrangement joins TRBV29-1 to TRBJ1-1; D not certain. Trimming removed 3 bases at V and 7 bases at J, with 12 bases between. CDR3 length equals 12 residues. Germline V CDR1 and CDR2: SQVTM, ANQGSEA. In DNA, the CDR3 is TGCAGCGTTGATCCGGGTTTTAGTGAAGCTTTCTTT. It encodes CSVDPGFSEAFF.

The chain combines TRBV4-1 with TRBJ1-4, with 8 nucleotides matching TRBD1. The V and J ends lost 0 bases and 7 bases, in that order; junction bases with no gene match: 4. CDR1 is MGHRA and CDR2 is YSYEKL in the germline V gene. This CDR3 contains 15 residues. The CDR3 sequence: CASSQEGQVLEKLFF. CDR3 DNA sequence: TGCGCCAGCAGCCAAGAGGGACAGGTTCTTGAAAAACTGTTTTTT.